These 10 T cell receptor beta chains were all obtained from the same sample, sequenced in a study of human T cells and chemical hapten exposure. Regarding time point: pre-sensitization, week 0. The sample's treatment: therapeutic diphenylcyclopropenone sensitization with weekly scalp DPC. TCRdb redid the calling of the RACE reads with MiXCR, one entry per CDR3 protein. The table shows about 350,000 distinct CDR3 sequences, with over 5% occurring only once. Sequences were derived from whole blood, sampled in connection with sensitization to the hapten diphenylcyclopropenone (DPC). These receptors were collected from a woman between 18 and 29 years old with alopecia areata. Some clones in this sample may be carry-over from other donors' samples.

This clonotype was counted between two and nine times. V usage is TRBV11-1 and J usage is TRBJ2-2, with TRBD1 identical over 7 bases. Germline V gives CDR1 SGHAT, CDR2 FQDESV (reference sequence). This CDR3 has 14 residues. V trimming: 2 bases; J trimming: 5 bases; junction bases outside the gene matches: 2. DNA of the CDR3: TGTGCCAGCAGCTTATCACAGGGGACCGGGGAGCTGTTTTTT. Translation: CASSLSQGTGELFF.

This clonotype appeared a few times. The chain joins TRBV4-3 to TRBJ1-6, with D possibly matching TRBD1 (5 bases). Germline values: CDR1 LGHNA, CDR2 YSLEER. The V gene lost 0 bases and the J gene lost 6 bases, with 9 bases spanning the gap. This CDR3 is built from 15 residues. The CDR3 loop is CASSQDLQVNSPLHF. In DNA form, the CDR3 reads TGCGCCAGCAGCCAAGATTTACAGGTTAATTCACCCCTCCACTTT.

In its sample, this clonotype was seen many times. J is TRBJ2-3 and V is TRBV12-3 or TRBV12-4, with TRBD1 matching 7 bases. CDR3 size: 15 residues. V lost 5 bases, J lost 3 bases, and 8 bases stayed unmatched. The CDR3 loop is CASSTRDSATDTQYF. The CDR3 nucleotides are TGTGCCAGCAGTACCCGGGACAGCGCGACAGATACGCAGTATTTT.

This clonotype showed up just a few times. Here the CDR3 reads CASSPQGAFPTDTQYF. The CDR3 DNA is TGTGCCAGCAGTCCTCAGGGGGCGTTTCCCACAGATACGCAGTATTTT. The genes are TRBV12-3 or TRBV12-4 and TRBJ2-3, with 8 bases aligning to TRBD1. The CDR3 has 16 amino acids. Trimming removed 5 bases from V and 2 bases from J; junction bases left unmatched: 9.

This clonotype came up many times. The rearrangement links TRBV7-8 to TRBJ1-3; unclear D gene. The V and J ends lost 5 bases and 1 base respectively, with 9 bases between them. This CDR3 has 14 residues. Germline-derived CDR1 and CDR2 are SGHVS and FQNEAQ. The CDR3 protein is CASSLSRSGNTIYF. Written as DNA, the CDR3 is TGTGCCAGCAGCCTCAGCAGGTCTGGAAACACCATATATTTT.

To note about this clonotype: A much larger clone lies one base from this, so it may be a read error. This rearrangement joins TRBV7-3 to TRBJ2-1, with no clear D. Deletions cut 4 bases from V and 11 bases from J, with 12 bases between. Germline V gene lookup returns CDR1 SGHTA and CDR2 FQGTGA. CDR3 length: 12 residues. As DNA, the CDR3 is TGTGCCAGCAGCTCCTTTGACGGCAAGCAGTTCTTC. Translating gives CASSSFDGKQFF. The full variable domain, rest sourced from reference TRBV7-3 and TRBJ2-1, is GAGVSQTPSNKVTEKGKYVELRCDPISGHTALYWYRQSLGQGPEFLIYFQGTGAADDSGLPNDRFFAVRPEGSVSTLKIQRTERGDSAVYLCASSSFDGKQFFGPGTRLTVL.

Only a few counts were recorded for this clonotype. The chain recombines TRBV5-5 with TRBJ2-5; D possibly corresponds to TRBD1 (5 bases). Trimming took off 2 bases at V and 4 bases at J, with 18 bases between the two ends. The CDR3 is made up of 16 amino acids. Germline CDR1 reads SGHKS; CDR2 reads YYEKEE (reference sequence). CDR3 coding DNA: TGTGCCAGCAGCTTAAAAAACAGGAGACCACTAGAGACCCAGTACTTC. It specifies CASSLKNRRPLETQYF.

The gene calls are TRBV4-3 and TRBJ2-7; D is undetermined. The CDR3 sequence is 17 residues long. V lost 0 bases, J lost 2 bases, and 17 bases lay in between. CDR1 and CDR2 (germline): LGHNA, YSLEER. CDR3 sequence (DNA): TGCGCCAGCAGCCAAGAAAGCGTGCGCAACGCCCCCTACGAGCAGTACTTC. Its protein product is CASSQESVRNAPYEQYF.

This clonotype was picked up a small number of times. The CDR3 sequence is CASSYHLSGDQETQYF. As DNA, the CDR3 is TGTGCCAGCAGTTACCACCTCTCGGGGGACCAAGAGACCCAGTACTTC. The chain employs TRBV6-2 or TRBV6-3 and TRBJ2-5, with D possibly TRBD2 on 6 matching bases. This CDR3 is 16 amino acids long. Trimming removed 2 bases from V and 0 bases from J, with 13 bases in between. CDR1 MNHEY and CDR2 SVGEGT come from the germline V gene.

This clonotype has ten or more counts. CDR3 amino acids: CASSRQGAVTLDSPLHF. The CDR3 nucleotides are TGTGCCAGCAGCAGACAGGGGGCTGTAACTTTGGATTCACCCCTCCACTTT. The V and J genes are TRBV6-1 and TRBJ1-6; 10 nucleotides line up with TRBD1. There are 17 residues in the CDR3. Germline lookup yields CDR1 MNHNS and CDR2 SASEGT. The trim removed 6 bases at V and 8 bases at J, leaving 13 bases unmatched.